The clone carrying this T cell receptor (beta chain) was detected only once. Along with nivolumab and ipilimumab, donors received aspirin, low-dose cyclophosphamide and low-dose radiotherapy. TRAV and TRBV primers primed cDNA for both TCRalpha and TCRbeta. For amplifying TCRs, the PCR ran for 15 to 20 cycles with Phusion, which was used together with a constant-region primer and the adapter on the V primers. TCRdb re-analysed the reads in MiXCR, keeping a single row per CDR3 protein. Of 16,000 or so distinct CDR3 sequences listed, roughly 70% were seen once; the top ten hold about 6%. This record belongs to a study of low-dose radiotherapy and immunotherapy resistance in tumors. Study information: A total of 6.5 Gy was given to Cohort 1 as 0.5 Gy per fraction every 2 weeks.

Trimming stripped 1 base from V and 0 bases from J, with 6 bases between. The CDR3 sequence is 14 residues long. The germline V gene has CDR1 LNHDA and CDR2 SQIVND (reference sequence). The rearrangement uses TRBV19 and TRBJ1-2; D ambiguous. This TCR derives from a human donor with advanced metastatic prostate, ovarian, gallbladder or colorectal cancer (not recorded which). This table probably holds off-target reads from a library built for another chain. CDR3 in amino acids: CASSIGHTNYGYTF. As DNA, the CDR3 is TGTGCCAGTAGTATAGGACATACTAACTATGGCTACACCTTC.